This is a list of T cell receptor beta chains from one sample in a study of shared clonotypes between healthy human individuals. TCRdb keeps only in-frame clones here, not all; method: immunoSEQ multiplex PCR. The sample records under 850,000 clones, around 77% being singletons. Source material: memory CD4+ T cells sorted from blood. The receptors derive from a woman in her 30s in good health. Both conserved end residues are part of each CDR3. The D gene is left open where the match is weak. Clone size is stated in some rows and not others, as once, few, many or a class when expanded.

cdr3_aa cdr3_nt j_call clone_size d_call cdr3_length v_call
CASSPRGGVTEAFF TGTGCCAGTAGTCCCCGGGGGGGGGTCACTGAAGCTTTCTTT TRBJ1-1 . . 14 TRBV19
CASSLGAGAYNEQFF TGTGCCAGCAGCTTGGGGGCGGGAGCCTACAATGAGCAGTTCTTC TRBJ2-1 once TRBD2 15 TRBV5-5
CASTGLAGVVGTGELFF TGTGCCAGTACGGGACTAGCGGGAGTTGTTGGGACCGGGGAGCTGTTTTTT TRBJ2-2 few TRBD2 17 TRBV19
CASSQRVEGAEAFF TGTGCCAGCAGCCAGCGCGTAGAAGGGGCTGAAGCTTTCTTT TRBJ1-1 . . 14 TRBV7-9
CASSQASGSGEQFF TGTGCCAGCAGCCAAGCTAGCGGGAGTGGTGAGCAGTTCTTC TRBJ2-1 . TRBD2 14 TRBV4-2
CASSLGVKTEAFF TGTGCCAGCAGCTTAGGAGTGAAAACTGAAGCTTTCTTT TRBJ1-1 . . 13 TRBV11-2
CASTNIIWVSTDTQYF TGTGCCAGTACTAATATTATTTGGGTCAGCACAGATACGCAGTATTTT TRBJ2-3 few . 16 TRBV19
CASSPEGNYGYTF TGTGCCAGCTCACCTGAGGGTAACTATGGCTACACCTTC TRBJ1-2 . . 13 TRBV18
CATQDGKNANYGYTF TGTGCCACCCAAGATGGGAAGAATGCTAACTATGGCTACACCTTC TRBJ1-2 . . 15 TRBV28
CASSQASGQSGTDTQYF TGTGCCAGCAGCCAAGCTAGCGGGCAGTCCGGCACAGATACGCAGTATTTT TRBJ2-3 once TRBD2 17 TRBV4-2
CASNRLADTQYF TGTGCCAGCAACCGGTTGGCAGATACGCAGTATTTT TRBJ2-3 . . 12 TRBV11-3
CASSLIASGRRNEQFF TGTGCCAGCAGTCTTATAGCTAGCGGGAGACGGAATGAGCAGTTCTTC TRBJ2-1 . TRBD2 16 TRBV28
CASSSTLPDRAGYTF TGTGCCAGCAGTTCCACCCTCCCCGACAGGGCTGGCTACACCTTC TRBJ1-2 . TRBD1 15 TRBV28
CASSLGQGTARGWYGYTF TGTGCCAGCAGCTTAGGGCAGGGAACGGCTCGTGGGTGGTATGGCTACACCTTC TRBJ1-2 once . 18 TRBV13
CASSVEGSAADTQYF TGTGCCAGCAGCGTAGAGGGGAGCGCCGCAGATACGCAGTATTTT TRBJ2-3 . . 15 TRBV9
CASSFASLPYEQYF TGTGCCAGCAGCTTCGCCTCCCTGCCCTACGAGCAGTACTTC TRBJ2-7 . . 14 TRBV7-2
CASSLVAGQTVYEQYF TGTGCCAGCAGCTTAGTGGCGGGACAAACAGTCTACGAGCAGTACTTC TRBJ2-7 . . 16 TRBV11-2